This T cell receptor beta chain was recovered during a study of identical twins. Study-level findings and limits: Weaker excess twin sharing was observed in beta out-of-frame sequences. When twins shared out-of-frame alpha sequences, those sequences had excess low generation probability.

In this sample, this clonotype turned up a few times. What it binds is unknown. This CDR3 spans 15 amino acids. V lost 2 bases and J lost 0, with 8 bases in between. The germline CDR1 and CDR2 sequences are MDHEN and SYDVKM. One entry per CDR3 protein results from TCRdb running MiXCR on the 5' RACE reads. The sample holds 1.5 million to 2 million distinct CDR3 sequences, about 30% seen once. Sequencing was done on a sample of cord blood. This TCR derives from a newborn girl in good health. V is TRBV28 and J is TRBJ2-1, with unresolved D. Written as DNA, the CDR3 is TGTGCCAGCAGTTTAAGACCCCCCTCCTACAATGAGCAGTTCTTC. Protein product: CASSLRPPSYNEQFF.